One T cell receptor (beta chain) is described in this entry. The target antigen is unknown. This may arise from a read error, as a much more abundant clone is one base away. Germline CDR1 reads SGHRS; CDR2 reads YFSETQ. The CDR3 has 15 residues. These data are taken from a study of molecular identifiers for immune sequencing clone quantification. Study-level findings and limits: It was shown that clones above 20 RNA copies held over 99% of effector molecules, but under 1% in naive cells. Because of identical TCR molecules sharing a barcode, sizes of highly expanded clones could be underestimated.

The bulk TCR libraries were made with methods described before and with listed TCR primers. TCRdb ran MiXCR on the PCR reads and lists one entry per CDR3 protein. The sample contains fewer than 100,000 distinct CDR3 sequences, around a fifth of which appear only once. Naive CD8 T cell sorting was performed on the CD8+CD4-CCR7+CD45RA+ phenotype. The sample comprised naive CD8+ T cells from blood, with Jurkat cell RNA spiked in. Subset defined: FACS-sorted CD8+CD4-CCR7+CD45RA+ naive T cells. This sequence was found in a human donor in good health. Some libraries in this study had Jurkat cell RNA spiked in. V usage is TRBV5-1 and J usage is TRBJ2-7; D is possibly TRBD1 (6 bases). CDR3 amino acids: CASSPEGDGSYERYF. The CDR3 nucleotides read TGCGCCAGCAGCCCAGAGGGGGACGGTTCCTACGAGCGGTACTTC.